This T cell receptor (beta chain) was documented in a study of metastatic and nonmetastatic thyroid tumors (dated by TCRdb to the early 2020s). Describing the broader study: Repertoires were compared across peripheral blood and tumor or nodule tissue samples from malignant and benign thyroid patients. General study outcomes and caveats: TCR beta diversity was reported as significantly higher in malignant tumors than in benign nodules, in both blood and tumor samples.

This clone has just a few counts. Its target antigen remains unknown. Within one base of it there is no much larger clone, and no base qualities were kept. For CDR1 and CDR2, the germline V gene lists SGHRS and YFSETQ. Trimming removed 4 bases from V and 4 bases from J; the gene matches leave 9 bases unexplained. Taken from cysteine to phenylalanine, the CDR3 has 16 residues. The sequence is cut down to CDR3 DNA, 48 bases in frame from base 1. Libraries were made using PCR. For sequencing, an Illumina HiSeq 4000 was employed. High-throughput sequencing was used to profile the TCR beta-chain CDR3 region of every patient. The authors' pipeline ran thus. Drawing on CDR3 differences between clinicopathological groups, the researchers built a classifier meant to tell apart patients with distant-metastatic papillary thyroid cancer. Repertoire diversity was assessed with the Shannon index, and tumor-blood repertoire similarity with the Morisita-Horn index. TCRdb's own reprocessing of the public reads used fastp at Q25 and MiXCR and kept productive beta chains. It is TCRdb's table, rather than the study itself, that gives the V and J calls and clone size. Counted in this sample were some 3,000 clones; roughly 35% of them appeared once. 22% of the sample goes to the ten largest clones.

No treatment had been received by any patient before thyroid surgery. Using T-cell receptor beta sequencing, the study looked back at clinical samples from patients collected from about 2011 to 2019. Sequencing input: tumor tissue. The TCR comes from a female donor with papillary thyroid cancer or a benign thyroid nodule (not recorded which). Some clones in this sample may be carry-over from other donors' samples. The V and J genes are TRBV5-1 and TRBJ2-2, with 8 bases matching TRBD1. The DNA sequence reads TGCGCCAGCAGCCTAGACAGGGGAGAAGGCACCGGGGAGCTGTTTTTT. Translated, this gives CASSLDRGEGTGELFF.